Only a few counts were recorded for the clone carrying this TCR beta chain. In TCRdb, the 5' RACE reads were re-called with MiXCR into one record per CDR3 protein. The sample holds about 180,000 distinct CDR3 sequences; about a sixth are singletons and the top ten take approximately 2.1%. The V gene lost 6 bases and the J gene lost 0 bases, with 14 bases spanning the gap. Looked up from germline, CDR1 is MNHEY and CDR2 is SVGAGI. The CDR3 runs to 15 residues. The sample is drawn from a study of T-cell memory formation after mild COVID-19. What was sequenced was PBMCs or a T cell subset sorted from them (not recorded which). The chain recombines TRBV6-5 with TRBJ1-1, with no clear D. This clonotype originated in an adult woman who had mild COVID-19 (a few samples of this study predate the infection). Cell type and time point are not known. The CDR3 reads CASRPDTRMNTEAFF. The CDR3 coding sequence is TGTGCCAGCAGACCTGACACGAGAATGAACACTGAAGCTTTCTTT.